This passage covers 18 T cell receptor beta chains from one sample sequenced in a study of OX40 agonist ivuxolimab in advanced cancers. The library was made by the immunoSEQ multiplex PCR assay. TCRdb took over this immuneACCESS table, retaining in-frame rearrangements with V and J assigned. Such tables are incomplete; in checked studies, under half of the missing clones stem from an unresolved V gene, and the remainder is unexplained. This sample gives about 43,000 clones in total; approximately 83% of them show up just once. The ten largest make up about 35% of the sample. Sequencing used CD4+ or CD8+ T cells sorted from blood, obtained in a trial of the OX40 agonist ivuxolimab. The receptors were sampled from an adult with an advanced solid tumor such as melanoma, head and neck, liver or kidney cancer.

CDR3 nucleotide sequence: TGTGCCAGCAGTTACACACAGTATGGCTACACCTTC. Translating gives CASSYTQYGYTF. The chain couples TRBV6-5 to TRBJ1-2; D gene ambiguous. This CDR3 region has 12 residues. Germline CDR1 and CDR2: MNHEY and SVGAGI. The V and J ends lost 2 bases and 5 bases respectively, with 6 bases between them.

This sequence joins TRBV18 and TRBJ2-7; TRBD2 aligns across 9 bases. Germline CDR1 KGHSH, CDR2 LQKENI. V lost 0 bases, J lost 4 bases, and 4 bases stayed unmatched. This CDR3 is 15 amino acids long. CDR3 sequence (DNA): TGTGCCAGCTCACCACCAGCGGGAGGTACTTACGAGCAGTACTTC. It yields the protein CASSPPAGGTYEQYF.

This clone appeared once. The chain recombines TRBV6-1 with TRBJ1-2; 9 bases are shared with TRBD1. The junction had 10 bases not matched to a gene; V was cut back by 10 bases and J by 7 bases. The CDR3 contains 13 residues. Germline-derived CDR1 and CDR2 are MNHNS and SASEGT. CDR3 bases: TGTGCCATCAGCGGACAGGGGTTTATTGGCTACACCTTC. Amino acid sequence: CAISGQGFIGYTF.

This clone has a single count. V is TRBV2 and J is TRBJ1-6; no clear D gene. This CDR3 has 13 residues. Germline lookup yields CDR1 SNHLY and CDR2 FYNNEI. V was pared by 7 bases and J by 4 bases, with 8 bases between. The CDR3 nucleotides are TGTGCCAGCAAGGCCAGTTATAATTCACCCCTCCACTTT. Protein: CASKASYNSPLHF. Full variable domain (outside the CDR3, taken from reference TRBV2 and TRBJ1-6): EPEVTQTPSHQVTQMGQEVILRCVPISNHLYFYWYRQILGQKVEFLVSFYNNEISEKSEIFDDQFSVERPDGSNFTLKIRSTKLEDSAMYFCASKASYNSPLHFGNGTRLTVT.

This clone was found once. This chain joins TRBV10-3 and TRBJ2-2; 9 bases fit TRBD1. J lost 3 bases, V lost 4 bases, and 6 bases had no gene match. CDR1 ENHRY and CDR2 SYGVKD come from the germline V gene. The CDR3 runs to 16 residues. Here the CDR3 reads CAISGPTGGDTGELFF. As DNA, the CDR3 is TGTGCCATCAGTGGGCCGACAGGGGGGGACACCGGGGAGCTGTTTTTT.

The V call is TRBV6-1, the J call TRBJ1-5; D gene unclear. This CDR3 is built from 14 residues. Germline V gene lookup returns CDR1 MNHNS and CDR2 SASEGT. V lost 3 bases, J lost 9 bases, and 15 bases lay in between. Here the CDR3 DNA reads TGTGCCAGCAGTGATCTCGGACTCTCGTGGCCCCAGCATTTT. Translated: CASSDLGLSWPQHF.

This chain joins TRBV27 and TRBJ2-1; TRBD2 matches at 7 bases. There are 15 residues in the CDR3. Unmatched junction bases numbered 11, after V lost 4 bases and J lost 8 bases. Per the germline V gene, CDR1 is MNHEY and CDR2 is SMNVEV (reference sequence). This chain's CDR3 is CASSSAGVMGDEQFF. DNA of the CDR3: TGTGCCAGCAGTTCGGCGGGAGTGATGGGGGATGAGCAGTTCTTC.

The rearrangement joins TRBV14 to TRBJ1-3; a weak D match, TRBD1 (5 bases). V was trimmed by 3 bases and J by 0 bases, leaving 27 bases between them. CDR3 length: 21 amino acids. CDR1 and CDR2 (germline): SGHDN, FVKESK. For the CDR3, the DNA is TGTGCCAGCAGCCAGTCGATGGGGGGTCATAGCGACAAGTTCTCTGGAAACACCATATATTTT. This translates into CASSQSMGGHSDKFSGNTIYF. The full variable domain, its missing parts supplied by reference TRBV14 and TRBJ1-3, is EAGVTQFPSHSVIEKGQTVTLRCDPISGHDNLYWYRRVMGKEIKFLLHFVKESKQDESGMPNNRFLAERTGGTYSTLKVQPAELEDSGVYFCASSQSMGGHSDKFSGNTIYFGEGSWLTVV.

The CDR3 is CASSEAGQFNEKLFF. The CDR3 nucleotides are TGTGCCAGCAGTGAAGCGGGGCAGTTTAATGAAAAACTGTTTTTT. The chain links TRBV6-1 to TRBJ1-4, with a possible D match to TRBD1 (5 bases). The CDR3 totals 15 residues. The germline CDR1 and CDR2 sequences are MNHNS and SASEGT. V was trimmed by 0 bases and J by 4 bases, leaving 9 bases between them.

CDR3 coding DNA: TGCGCCAGCAGCTTGACCAGCGTTAATCCCAATGAGCAGTTCTTC. Its translation: CASSLTSVNPNEQFF. The V and J genes are TRBV5-1 and TRBJ2-1; no reliable D call. CDR1 and CDR2 (germline): SGHRS, YFSETQ. The germline V and J ends were trimmed by 1 base and 6 bases, with 14 bases remaining between them. The CDR3 consists of 15 residues. Complete variable domain (other parts from reference TRBV5-1 and TRBJ2-1): KAGVTQTPRYLIKTRGQQVTLSCSPISGHRSVSWYQQTPGQGLQFLFEYFSETQRNKGNFPGRFSGRQFSNSRSEMNVSTLELGDSALYLCASSLTSVNPNEQFFGPGTRLTVL.

A remark on this clone: Germline and junction disagree at one end, which may indicate a read error. This chain uses TRBV10-3 with TRBJ1-1; weak D call: TRBD1 (6 bases). CDR3 length: 13 residues. Germline CDR1 reads ENHRY; CDR2 reads SYGVKD. CDR3 in amino acids: CALRGEGGTEAFF. The DNA for the CDR3 is TGTGCCCTCAGGGGAGAGGGAGGGACTGAAGCTTTCTTT.

The V and J genes are TRBV19 and TRBJ2-5, with 9 bases matching TRBD1. Germline-derived CDR1 and CDR2 are LNHDA and SQIVND (reference sequence). Trimming cost V 9 bases and J 5 bases; bases outside gene matches: 10. The CDR3 has 14 residues. The CDR3 loop reads CASSQGASSETQYF. DNA for the CDR3: TGTGCCAGCTCACAGGGGGCATCCTCTGAGACCCAGTACTTC.

The rearrangement joins TRBV5-6 to TRBJ2-3, with D maybe TRBD1 (6 bases). V was clipped by 1 base and J by 3 bases, with 12 bases between them. The length of the CDR3 is 15 residues. The germline V gene has CDR1 SGHDT and CDR2 YYEEEE. CDR3 region: CASSLRGWSTDTQYF. CDR3 nucleotide sequence: TGTGCCAGCAGCTTGAGGGGGTGGTCTACAGATACGCAGTATTTT.

The DNA for the CDR3 is TGTGCCAGCAGCTTAGAACCTGGGACAGTTACGAACACTGAAGCTTTCTTT. It yields the protein CASSLEPGTVTNTEAFF. The V and J genes are TRBV5-6 and TRBJ1-1; 7 bases map to TRBD1. CDR1 and CDR2 from the germline V gene are SGHDT and YYEEEE. V trimming: 2 bases; J trimming: 1 base; junction bases outside the gene matches: 11. The CDR3 runs to 17 residues.

The rearrangement uses TRBV11-2 and TRBJ2-7; D perhaps matches TRBD2 (6 bases). V shed 0 bases and J shed 0 bases, with 12 bases lying between them. Germline CDR1 reads SGHAT; CDR2 reads FQNNGV. The CDR3 is made up of 16 amino acids. CDR3 amino acids: CASSLDRGLLSYEQYF. The CDR3 bases are TGTGCCAGCAGCTTAGATAGGGGACTCCTCTCCTACGAGCAGTACTTC.

The J gene is TRBJ1-6, the V gene TRBV5-4; D not resolved. V was pared by 1 base and J by 6 bases, with 11 bases between. This CDR3 comprises 15 residues. The germline CDR1 and CDR2 sequences are SGHNT and YYREEE (reference sequence). In DNA, the CDR3 is TGTGCCAGCAGCTTGTCGCAGGCGATTAATTCACCCCTCCACTTT. Its protein product is CASSLSQAINSPLHF. Full variable domain (rest looked up from reference TRBV5-4 and TRBJ1-6): ETGVTQSPTHLIKTRGQQVTLRCSSQSGHNTVSWYQQALGQGPQFIFQYYREEENGRGNFPPRFSGLQFPNYSSELNVNALELDDSALYLCASSLSQAINSPLHFGNGTRLTVT.

This sequence joins TRBV4-1 and TRBJ1-1; D perhaps matches TRBD1 (6 bases). The CDR3 covers 15 residues. The V gene lost 4 bases and the J gene lost 2 bases, with 14 bases spanning the gap. Germline CDR1 MGHRA, CDR2 YSYEKL. The CDR3 sequence: CASSPDSKPNTEAFF. CDR3 in DNA: TGCGCCAGCAGCCCGGACAGCAAACCCAACACTGAAGCTTTCTTT.

The rearrangement uses TRBV28 and TRBJ2-7; D unclear. This CDR3 contains 13 residues. V gave up 3 bases and J gave up 1 base, with 7 bases separating them. Germline-derived CDR1 and CDR2 are MDHEN and SYDVKM. The CDR3 loop reads CASSLPRSYEQYF. The CDR3 DNA follows: TGTGCCAGCAGTTTGCCCAGGTCCTACGAGCAGTACTTC. Drawing the rest from reference TRBV28 and TRBJ2-7, the complete variable domain is DVKVTQSSRYLVKRTGEKVFLECVQDMDHENMFWYRQDPGLGLRLIYFSYDVKMKEKGDIPEGYSVSREKKERFSLILESASTNQTSMYLCASSLPRSYEQYFGPGTRLTVT.